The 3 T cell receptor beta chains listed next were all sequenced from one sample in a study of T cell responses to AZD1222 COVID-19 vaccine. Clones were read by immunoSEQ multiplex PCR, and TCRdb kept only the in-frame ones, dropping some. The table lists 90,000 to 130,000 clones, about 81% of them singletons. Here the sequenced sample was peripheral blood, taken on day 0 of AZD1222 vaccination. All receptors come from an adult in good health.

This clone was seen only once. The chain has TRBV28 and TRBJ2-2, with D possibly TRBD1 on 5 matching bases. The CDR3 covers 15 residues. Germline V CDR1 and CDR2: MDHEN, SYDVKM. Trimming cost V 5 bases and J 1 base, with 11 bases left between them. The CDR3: CASSRLDRNTGELFF. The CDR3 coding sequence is TGTGCCAGCAGTCGATTAGACAGGAACACCGGGGAGCTGTTTTTT.

CDR3 in DNA: TGTGCCAGCACCTCATACAGGGGGCCCGTAGAGACCCAGTACTTC. Residues: CASTSYRGPVETQYF. The gene calls are TRBV27 and TRBJ2-5; 9 bases match TRBD1. Germline CDR1 MNHEY, CDR2 SMNVEV (reference sequence). Losses at the gene ends were 7 bases for V and 4 bases for J; bases not matched to a gene: 10. CDR3 size: 15 residues.

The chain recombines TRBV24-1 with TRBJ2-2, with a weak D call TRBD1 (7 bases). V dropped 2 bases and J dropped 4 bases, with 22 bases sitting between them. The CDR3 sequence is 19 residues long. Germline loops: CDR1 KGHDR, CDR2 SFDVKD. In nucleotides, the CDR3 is TGTGCCACCAGTGATTGGGGAGGATGGACAGGATTAGGCACCGGGGAGCTGTTTTTT. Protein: CATSDWGGWTGLGTGELFF.